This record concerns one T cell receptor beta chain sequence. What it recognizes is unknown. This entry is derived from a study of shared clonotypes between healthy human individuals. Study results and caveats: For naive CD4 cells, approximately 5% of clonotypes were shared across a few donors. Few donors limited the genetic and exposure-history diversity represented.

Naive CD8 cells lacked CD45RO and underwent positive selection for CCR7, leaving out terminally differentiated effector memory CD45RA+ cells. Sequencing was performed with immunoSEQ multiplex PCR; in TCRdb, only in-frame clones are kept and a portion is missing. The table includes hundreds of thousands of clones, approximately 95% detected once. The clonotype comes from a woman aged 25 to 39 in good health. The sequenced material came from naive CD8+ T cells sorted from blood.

CDR3 residues: CASRSLDAYEQYF. The CDR3 bases are TGTGCCAGCCGCTCACTGGACGCGTACGAGCAGTACTTC. The chain links TRBV7-9 to TRBJ2-7; D gene ambiguous. This CDR3 region has 13 residues. CDR1 and CDR2 (germline): SEHNR, FQNEAQ (reference sequence). Between the trimmed V and J ends, which lost 8 bases and 4 bases, there was a span of 15 bases.